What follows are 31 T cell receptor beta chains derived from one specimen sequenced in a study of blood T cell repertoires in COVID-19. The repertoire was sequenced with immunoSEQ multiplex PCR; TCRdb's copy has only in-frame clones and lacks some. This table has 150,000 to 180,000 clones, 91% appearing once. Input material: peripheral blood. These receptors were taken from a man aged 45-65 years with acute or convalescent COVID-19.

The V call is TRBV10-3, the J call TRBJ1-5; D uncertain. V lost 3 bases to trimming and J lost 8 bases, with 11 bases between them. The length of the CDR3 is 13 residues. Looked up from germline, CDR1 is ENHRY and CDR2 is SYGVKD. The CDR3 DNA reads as TGTGCCATCAGTGAAAGGGAACTAGAGCCCCAGCATTTT. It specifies CAISERELEPQHF.

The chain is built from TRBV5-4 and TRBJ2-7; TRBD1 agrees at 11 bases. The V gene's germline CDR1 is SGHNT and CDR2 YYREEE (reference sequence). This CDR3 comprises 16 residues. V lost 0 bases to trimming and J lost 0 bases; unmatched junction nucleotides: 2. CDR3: CASSLAGTGGSYEQYF. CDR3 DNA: TGTGCCAGCAGCTTGGCCGGGACAGGGGGCTCCTACGAGCAGTACTTC.

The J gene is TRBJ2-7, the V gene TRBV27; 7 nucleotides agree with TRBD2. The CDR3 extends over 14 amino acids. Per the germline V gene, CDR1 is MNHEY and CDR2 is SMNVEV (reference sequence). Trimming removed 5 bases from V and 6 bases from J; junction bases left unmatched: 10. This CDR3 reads CASSTKRGLGEQYF. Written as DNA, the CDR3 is TGTGCCAGCAGTACCAAGCGGGGACTTGGCGAGCAGTACTTC.

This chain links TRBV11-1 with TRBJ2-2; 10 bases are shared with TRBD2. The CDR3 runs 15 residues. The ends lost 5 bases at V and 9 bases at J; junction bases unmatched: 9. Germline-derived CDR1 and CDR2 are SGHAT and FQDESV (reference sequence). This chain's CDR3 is CASSHQAGGLRELFF. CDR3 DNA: TGTGCCAGCAGCCATCAAGCGGGGGGGCTGCGGGAGCTGTTTTTT.

CDR3 in amino acids: CASSGGGAGDYTF. The DNA of the CDR3 is TGCGCCAGCAGCGGGGGTGGCGCGGGGGACTACACCTTC. The rearrangement uses TRBV5-1 and TRBJ1-2; D might be TRBD1 (5 bases). The CDR3 extends over 13 amino acids. V lost 4 bases, J lost 10 bases, and 17 bases lay in between. Germline-derived CDR1 and CDR2 are SGHRS and YFSETQ.

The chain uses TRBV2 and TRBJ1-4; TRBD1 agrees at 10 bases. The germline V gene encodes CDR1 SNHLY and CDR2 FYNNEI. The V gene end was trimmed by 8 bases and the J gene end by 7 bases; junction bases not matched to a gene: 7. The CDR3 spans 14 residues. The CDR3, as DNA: TGTGCCAGCGGGGGACAGGGGAAAGGTGAAAAACTGTTTTTT. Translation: CASGGQGKGEKLFF.

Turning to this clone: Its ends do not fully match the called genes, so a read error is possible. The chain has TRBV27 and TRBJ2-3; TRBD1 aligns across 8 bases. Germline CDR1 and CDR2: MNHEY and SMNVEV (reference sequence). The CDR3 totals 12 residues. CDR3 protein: CASSFGQGGLDF. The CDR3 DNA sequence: TGTGCCAGCAGCTTTGGACAGGGAGGACTGGATTTT.

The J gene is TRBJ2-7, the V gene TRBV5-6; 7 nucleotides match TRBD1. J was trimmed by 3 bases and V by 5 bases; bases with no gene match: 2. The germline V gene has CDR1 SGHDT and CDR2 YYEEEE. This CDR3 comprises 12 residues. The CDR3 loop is CASSRQGYEQYV. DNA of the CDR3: TGTGCCAGCAGTCGACAGGGCTACGAGCAGTACGTC.

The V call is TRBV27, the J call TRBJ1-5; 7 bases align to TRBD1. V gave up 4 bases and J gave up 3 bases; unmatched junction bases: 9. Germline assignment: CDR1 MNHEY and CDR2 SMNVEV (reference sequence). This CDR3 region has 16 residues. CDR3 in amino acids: CASSSSRDRNNQPQHF. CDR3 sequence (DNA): TGTGCCAGCAGTTCAAGCCGGGACAGAAACAATCAGCCCCAGCATTTT.

The CDR3 DNA sequence: TGTGCCAGCAGCGCTTTGGACAGGGAAAACTATGGCTACACCTTC. Translating gives CASSALDRENYGYTF. The V and J genes are TRBV2 and TRBJ1-2; 8 bases map to TRBD1. Germline-derived CDR1 and CDR2 are SNHLY and FYNNEI. The CDR3 is made up of 15 amino acids. Germline trimming cut 6 bases from V and 2 bases from J; bases unmatched to any gene: 8.

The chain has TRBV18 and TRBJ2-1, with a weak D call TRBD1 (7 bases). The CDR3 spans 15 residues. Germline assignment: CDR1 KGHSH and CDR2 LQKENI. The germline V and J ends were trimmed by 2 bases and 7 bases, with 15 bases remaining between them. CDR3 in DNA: TGTGCCAGCTCACCATGGAGGGGGCTTGATAATGAGCAGTTCTTC. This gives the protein CASSPWRGLDNEQFF. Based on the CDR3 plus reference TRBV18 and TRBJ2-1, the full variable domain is NAGVMQNPRHLVRRRGQEARLRCSPMKGHSHVYWYRQLPEEGLKFMVYLQKENIIDESGMPKERFSAEFPKEGPSILRIQQVVRGDSAAYFCASSPWRGLDNEQFFGPGTRLTVL.

The CDR3 nucleotides read TGTGCCAGCAGCGTAAGGGACAGGGGCGTCTGGGAGCAGTACTTC. The encoded protein is CASSVRDRGVWEQYF. The chain uses TRBV9 and TRBJ2-7; 10 bases are a match to TRBD1. Germline-derived CDR1 and CDR2 are SGDLS and YYNGEE. Germline trimming cut 1 base from V and 7 bases from J; bases unmatched to any gene: 8. The CDR3 is 15 residues long.

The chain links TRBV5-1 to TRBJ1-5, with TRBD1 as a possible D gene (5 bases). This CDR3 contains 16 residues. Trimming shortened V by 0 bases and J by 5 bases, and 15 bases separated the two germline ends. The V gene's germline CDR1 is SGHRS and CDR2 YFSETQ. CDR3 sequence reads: CASSLGELRGHQPQHF. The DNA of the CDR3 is TGCGCCAGCAGCTTGGGGGAACTAAGGGGCCATCAGCCCCAGCATTTT.

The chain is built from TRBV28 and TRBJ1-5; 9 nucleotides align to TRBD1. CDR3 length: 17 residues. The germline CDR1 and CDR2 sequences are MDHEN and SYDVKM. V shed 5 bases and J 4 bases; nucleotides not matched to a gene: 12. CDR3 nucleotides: TGTGCCAGCAGTCCAGATGGGACAGGGATCGTTAATCAGCCCCAGCATTTT. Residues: CASSPDGTGIVNQPQHF.

This chain's CDR3 is CASSQDSATHSPLHF. The CDR3 nucleotides are TGTGCCAGCAGTCAGGACAGCGCCACTCATTCACCCCTCCACTTT. The chain carries TRBV3-1 (or the pseudogene TRBV3-2) and TRBJ1-6; D might be TRBD1 (6 bases). Germline CDR1 reads LGHDT; CDR2 reads YNNKEL (reference sequence). Trimming took 6 bases from V and 8 from J, leaving 17 bases between them. CDR3 size: 15 residues.

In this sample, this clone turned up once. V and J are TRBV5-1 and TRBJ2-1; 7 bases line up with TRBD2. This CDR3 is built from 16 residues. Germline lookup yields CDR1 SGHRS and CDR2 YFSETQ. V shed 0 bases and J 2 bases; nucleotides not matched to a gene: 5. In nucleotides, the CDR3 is TGCGCCAGCAGCTTGGAGAGCGGGAAACCCTACAATGAGCAGTTCTTC. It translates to CASSLESGKPYNEQFF.

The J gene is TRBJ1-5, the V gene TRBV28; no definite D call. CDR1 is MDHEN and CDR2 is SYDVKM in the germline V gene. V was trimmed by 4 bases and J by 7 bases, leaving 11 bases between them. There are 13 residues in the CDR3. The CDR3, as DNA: TGTGCCAGCAGTTCAGGTGGTTGGCAGCCCCAGCATTTT. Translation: CASSSGGWQPQHF. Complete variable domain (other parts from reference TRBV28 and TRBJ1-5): DVKVTQSSRYLVKRTGEKVFLECVQDMDHENMFWYRQDPGLGLRLIYFSYDVKMKEKGDIPEGYSVSREKKERFSLILESASTNQTSMYLCASSSGGWQPQHFGDGTRLSIL.

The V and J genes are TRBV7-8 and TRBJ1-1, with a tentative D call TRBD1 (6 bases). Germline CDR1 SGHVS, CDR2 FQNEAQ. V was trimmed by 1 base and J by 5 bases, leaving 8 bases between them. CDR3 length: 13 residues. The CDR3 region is CASSLERGTEAFF. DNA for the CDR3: TGTGCCAGCAGCTTAGAAAGGGGGACTGAAGCTTTCTTT.

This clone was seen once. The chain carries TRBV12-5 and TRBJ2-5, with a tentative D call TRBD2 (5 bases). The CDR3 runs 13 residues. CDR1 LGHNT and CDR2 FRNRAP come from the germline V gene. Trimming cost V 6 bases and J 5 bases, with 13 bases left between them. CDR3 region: CASGLGLAETQYF. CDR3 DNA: TGTGCTAGTGGCCTTGGACTGGCGGAGACCCAGTACTTC. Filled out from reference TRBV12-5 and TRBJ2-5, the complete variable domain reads DARVTQTPRHKVTEMGQEVTMRCQPILGHNTVFWYRQTMMQGLELLAYFRNRAPLDDSGMPKDRFSAEMPDATLATLKIQPSEPRDSAVYFCASGLGLAETQYFGPGTRLLVL.

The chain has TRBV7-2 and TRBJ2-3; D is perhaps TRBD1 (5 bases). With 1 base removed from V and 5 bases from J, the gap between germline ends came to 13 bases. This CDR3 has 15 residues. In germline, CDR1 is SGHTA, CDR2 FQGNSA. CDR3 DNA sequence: TGTGCCAGCAGCTTAGGTCGCAGGGCTGAAGATACGCAGTATTTT. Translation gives CASSLGRRAEDTQYF.

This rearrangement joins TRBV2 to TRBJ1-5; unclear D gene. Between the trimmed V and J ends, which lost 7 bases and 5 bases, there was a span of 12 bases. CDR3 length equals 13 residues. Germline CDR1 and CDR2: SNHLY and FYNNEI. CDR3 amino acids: CASTEGTYQPQHF. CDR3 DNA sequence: TGTGCCAGCACCGAGGGAACATATCAGCCCCAGCATTTT.

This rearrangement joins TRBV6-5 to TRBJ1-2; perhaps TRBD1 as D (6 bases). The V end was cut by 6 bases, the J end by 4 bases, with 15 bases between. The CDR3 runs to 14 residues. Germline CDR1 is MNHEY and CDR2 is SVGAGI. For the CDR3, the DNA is TGTGCCAGCAGAGGAGGGGGGGAGAGCTATGGCTACACCTTC. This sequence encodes CASRGGGESYGYTF.

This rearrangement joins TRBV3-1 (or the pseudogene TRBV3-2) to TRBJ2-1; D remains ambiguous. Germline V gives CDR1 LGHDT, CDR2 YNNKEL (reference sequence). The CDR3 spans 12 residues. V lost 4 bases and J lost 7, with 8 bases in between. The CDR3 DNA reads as TGTGCCAGCAGCCTGACACGGAATGAGCAGTTCTTC. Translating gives CASSLTRNEQFF.

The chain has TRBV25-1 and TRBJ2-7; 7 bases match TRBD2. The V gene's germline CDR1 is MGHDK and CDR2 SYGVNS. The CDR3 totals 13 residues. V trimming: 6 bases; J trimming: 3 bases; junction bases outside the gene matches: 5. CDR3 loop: CASRATGGYEQYV. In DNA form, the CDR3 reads TGTGCCAGCAGAGCCACGGGGGGCTACGAGCAGTACGTC.

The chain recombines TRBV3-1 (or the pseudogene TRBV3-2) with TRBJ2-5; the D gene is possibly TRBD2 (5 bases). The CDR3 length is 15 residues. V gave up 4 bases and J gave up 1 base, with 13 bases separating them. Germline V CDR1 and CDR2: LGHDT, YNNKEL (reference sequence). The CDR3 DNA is TGTGCCAGCAGCCTCTTAGGGAGTTCCCAAGAGACCCAGTACTTC. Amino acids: CASSLLGSSQETQYF.

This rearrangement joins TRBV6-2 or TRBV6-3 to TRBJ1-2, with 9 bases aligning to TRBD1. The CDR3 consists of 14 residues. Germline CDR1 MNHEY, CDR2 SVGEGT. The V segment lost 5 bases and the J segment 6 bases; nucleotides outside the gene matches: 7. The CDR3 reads CASSGTGGWDGYTF. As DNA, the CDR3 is TGTGCCAGCAGTGGAACAGGGGGCTGGGATGGCTACACCTTC.

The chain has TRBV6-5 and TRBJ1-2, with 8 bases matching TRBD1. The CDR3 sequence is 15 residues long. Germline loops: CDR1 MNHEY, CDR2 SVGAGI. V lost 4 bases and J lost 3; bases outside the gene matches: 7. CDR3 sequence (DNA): TGTGCCAGCAGTTTCACCCAGGGGGCCCACTATGGCTACACCTTC. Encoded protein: CASSFTQGAHYGYTF.

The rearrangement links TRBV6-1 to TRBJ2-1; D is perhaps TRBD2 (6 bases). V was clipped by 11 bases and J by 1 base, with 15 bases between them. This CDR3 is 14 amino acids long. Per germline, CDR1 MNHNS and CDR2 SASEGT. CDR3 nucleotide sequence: TGTGCCGCAGGAGGGAGGCGATCCTACAATGAGCAGTTCTTC. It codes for CAAGGRRSYNEQFF.

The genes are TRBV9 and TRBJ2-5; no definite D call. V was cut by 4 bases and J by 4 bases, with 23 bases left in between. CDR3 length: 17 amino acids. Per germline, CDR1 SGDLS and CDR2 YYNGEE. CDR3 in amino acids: CASSNSLMGLPGETQYF. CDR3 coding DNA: TGTGCCAGCAGCAATAGCCTGATGGGTTTGCCTGGAGAGACCCAGTACTTC.

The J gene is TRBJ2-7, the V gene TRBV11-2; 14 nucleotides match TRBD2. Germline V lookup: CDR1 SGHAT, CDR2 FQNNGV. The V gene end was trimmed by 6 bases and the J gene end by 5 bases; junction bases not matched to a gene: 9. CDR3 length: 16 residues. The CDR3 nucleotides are TGTGCCAGCAGACTCAACCCGGGACTAGCGGGAGACGAGCAGTACTTC. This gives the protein CASRLNPGLAGDEQYF. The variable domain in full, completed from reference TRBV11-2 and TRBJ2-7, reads EAGVAQSPRYKIIEKRQSVAFWCNPISGHATLYWYQQILGQGPKLLIQFQNNGVVDDSQLPKDRFSAERLKGVDSTLKIQPAKLEDSAVYLCASRLNPGLAGDEQYFGPGTRLTVT.

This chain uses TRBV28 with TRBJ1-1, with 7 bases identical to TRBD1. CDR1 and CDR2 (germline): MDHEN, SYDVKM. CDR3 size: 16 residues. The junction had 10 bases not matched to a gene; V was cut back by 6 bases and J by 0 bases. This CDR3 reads CASSFYSDRLNTEAFF. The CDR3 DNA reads TGTGCCAGCAGCTTTTACTCGGACAGGCTGAACACTGAAGCTTTCTTT.